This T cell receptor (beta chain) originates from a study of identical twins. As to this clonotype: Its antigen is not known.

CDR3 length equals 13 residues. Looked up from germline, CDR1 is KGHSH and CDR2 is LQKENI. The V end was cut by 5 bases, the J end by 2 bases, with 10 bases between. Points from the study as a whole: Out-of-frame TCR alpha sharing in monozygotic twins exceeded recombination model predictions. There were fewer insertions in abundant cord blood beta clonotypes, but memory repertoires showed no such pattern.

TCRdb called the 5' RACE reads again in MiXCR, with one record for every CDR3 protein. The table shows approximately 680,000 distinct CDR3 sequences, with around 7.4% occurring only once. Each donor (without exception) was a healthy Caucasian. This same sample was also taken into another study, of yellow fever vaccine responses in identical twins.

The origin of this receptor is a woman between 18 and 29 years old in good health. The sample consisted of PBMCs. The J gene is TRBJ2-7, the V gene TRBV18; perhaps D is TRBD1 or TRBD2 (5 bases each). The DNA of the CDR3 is TGTGCCAGCTCAGTGGGGGAAACCTACGAGCAGTACTTC. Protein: CASSVGETYEQYF.